This record concerns one T cell receptor beta chain sequence. Antigen: not known. This specimen belongs to a study of T cell repertoires in cytomegalovirus infection. The study's findings and limits: Adding up the frequency of public TCR beta families identified people who carried CMV plus the relevant HLA.

TCRdb redid the calling of the reads with MiXCR, one entry per CDR3 protein. In the table there are some 920,000 distinct CDR3 sequences, around 30% of which are singletons. The CDR3 sequence is 12 residues long. The germline V gene has CDR1 SNHLY and CDR2 FYNNEI. Trimming pared 8 bases from V and 2 bases from J, leaving 9 bases between. Specimen: cultured CD8+ T cells from PBMCs, collected from culture after CMV antigen stimulation. The rearrangement uses TRBV2 and TRBJ1-2; no clear D. The clonotype was recovered from a human donor in good health (CMV status not recorded). Some clones in this sample may be carry-over from other donors' samples. CDR3: CASVWANYGYTF. In nucleotides, the CDR3 is TGTGCCAGCGTGTGGGCCAACTATGGCTACACCTTC. The whole variable domain, remainder taken from reference TRBV2 and TRBJ1-2, is EPEVTQTPSHQVTQMGQEVILRCVPISNHLYFYWYRQILGQKVEFLVSFYNNEISEKSEIFDDQFSVERPDGSNFTLKIRSTKLEDSAMYFCASVWANYGYTFGSGTRLTVV.